The rows below give T cell receptor beta chains drawn from one sample of a study of vaccination effects on CD4 cells after COVID-19. Repertoires were generated with immunoSEQ multiplex PCR, while TCRdb's copy carries only in-frame clones and drops some. The profile shows roughly 76,000 clones, approximately 74% of them singletons. Their cognate antigens are unknown. The sequenced sample was CD4+ T cells from PBMCs cultured with HCoV-229E spike peptides, obtained before COVID-19 vaccination. These receptors were obtained from a human donor who received a COVID-19 vaccine. Each CDR3 is given with its conserved first and last residue. D genes are given only for firm matches. Clone size is stated in some rows and not others, as once, few, many or a class when expanded.

TRBV21-1,NA,TRBJ2-5,NA,CASSSYRGETQYF,TGTGCCAGCAGCTCTTACAGGGGAGAGACCCAGTACTTC
TRBV4-1,NA,TRBJ2-3,TRBD1,CASSQDDRGRGTQYF,TGCGCCAGCAGCCAAGACGACAGGGGTAGGGGTACGCAGTATTTT
TRBV11-3,NA,TRBJ2-3,TRBD1,CASSTGTVSGTDTQYF,TGTGCCAGCAGCACCGGGACAGTGAGCGGCACAGATACGCAGTATTTT
TRBV5-6,NA,TRBJ1-2,NA,CASSRSGGADYGYTF,TGTGCCAGCAGCCGTTCGGGAGGGGCTGACTATGGCTACACCTTC
TRBV6-5,few,TRBJ2-2,NA,CASSRTANTGELFF,TGTGCCAGCAGTAGGACAGCGAACACCGGGGAGCTGTTTTTT
TRBV2,NA,TRBJ2-1,TRBD2,CASSTSGAYNEQFF,TGTGCCAGCAGTACTAGCGGAGCCTACAATGAGCAGTTCTTC
TRBV4-1,NA,TRBJ2-5,NA,CASSQERTRGEETQYF,TGCGCCAGCAGCCAAGAACGGACTCGAGGGGAAGAGACCCAGTACTTC
TRBV5-1,NA,TRBJ2-5,TRBD2,CASSLAAGGETQYF,TGCGCCAGCAGCTTGGCTGCGGGGGGGGAGACCCAGTACTTC
TRBV19,few,TRBJ1-4,TRBD1,CASRRDRGDEKLFF,TGTGCCAGTAGACGGGACAGGGGAGATGAAAAACTGTTTTTT
TRBV5-4,NA,TRBJ2-5,NA,CASSFGIQETQYF,TGTGCCAGCAGCTTTGGAATCCAAGAGACCCAGTACTTC
TRBV4-2,NA,TRBJ1-5,NA,CASSPEGPNQPQHF,TGTGCCAGCAGCCCCGAAGGGCCCAATCAGCCCCAGCATTTT
TRBV28,NA,TRBJ2-5,NA,CASTPGIETQYF,TGTGCCAGCACCCCGGGTATAGAGACCCAGTACTTC
TRBV18,NA,TRBJ1-5,NA,CASSNTLVHSNQPQHF,TGTGCCAGCTCTAATACCCTGGTGCATAGCAATCAGCCCCAGCATTTT
TRBV24-1,NA,TRBJ1-2,TRBD1,CATQGQSNYGYTF,TGTGCCACCCAGGGACAGAGTAACTATGGCTACACCTTC
TRBV27,NA,TRBJ1-5,TRBD1,CASSARTGREPQHF,TGTGCCAGCAGTGCTCGGACAGGTCGGGAGCCCCAGCATTTT
TRBV10-3,NA,TRBJ1-5,TRBD1,CAISGQGGQPQHF,TGTGCCATCAGTGGACAGGGAGGCCAGCCCCAGCATTTT